This TCR beta chain derives from a study of blood T cell repertoires in COVID-19. Overall study context: The study drew acute and convalescent COVID-19 samples from the United States, Italy and Spain. PBMCs, B-cell-depleted T cells, or T cells provided the cDNA or gDNA that made up the material.

The length of the CDR3 is 15 residues. CDR1 and CDR2 (germline): MDHEN, SYDVKM. Trimming stripped 2 bases from V and 5 bases from J, with 12 bases between. Under the authors' procedure: Reference gene primer amplification gave nucleated cell count estimates. Generated by immunoSEQ multiplex PCR, the TCRdb table keeps only in-frame clones and is missing some. The DNA was the basis for D and trimming; V, J and clone size are from that table. Altogether tens of thousands of clones are present, just over 85% being singletons, with the ten largest covering approximately 3.7%. The specimen sequenced was peripheral blood. J is TRBJ2-2 and V is TRBV28; the D gene is possibly TRBD1 (6 bases). This TCR was sampled from a man aged 45-65 years with acute or convalescent COVID-19. The CDR3 spells CASSLIVQGTGELFF. The DNA of the CDR3 is TGTGCCAGCAGTTTAATAGTACAGGGAACCGGGGAGCTGTTTTTT.